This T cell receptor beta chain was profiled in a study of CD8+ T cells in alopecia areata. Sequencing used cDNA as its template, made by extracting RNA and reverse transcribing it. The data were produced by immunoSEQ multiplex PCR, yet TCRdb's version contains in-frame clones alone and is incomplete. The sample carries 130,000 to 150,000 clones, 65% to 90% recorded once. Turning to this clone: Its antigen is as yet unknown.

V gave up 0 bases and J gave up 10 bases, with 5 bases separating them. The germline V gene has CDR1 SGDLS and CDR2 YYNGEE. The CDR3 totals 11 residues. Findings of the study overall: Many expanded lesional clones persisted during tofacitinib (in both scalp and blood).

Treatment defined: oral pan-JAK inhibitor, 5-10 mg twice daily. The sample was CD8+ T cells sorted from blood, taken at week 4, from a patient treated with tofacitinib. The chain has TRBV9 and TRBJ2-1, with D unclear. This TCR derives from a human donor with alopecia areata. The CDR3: CASSVGREQFF. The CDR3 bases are TGTGCCAGCAGCGTAGGGAGAGAGCAGTTCTTC.